This T cell receptor (beta chain) was identified during a study of early T cells in non-severe SARS-CoV-2 infection (dated by TCRdb to the early 2020s). Study-level background: Bulk RNA from unsorted whole blood was used for TCR sequencing, so alpha and beta chains could not be paired. Overall study outcomes, separate from this receptor: VDJdb matching was skewed toward anti-spike CD8 responses and likely underestimated virus-specific expansions by missing private and CD4 specificities.

V and J are trimmed by 5 bases and 4 bases, and the gene matches miss 4 bases of the junction. The germline V gene yields SGHVS for CDR1 and FNYEAQ for CDR2. Its CDR3 holds 14 amino acids, cysteine through phenylalanine. Left in the record is the CDR3 DNA by itself, 42 bases read in frame from the first base. This was a case-control study nested in a cohort of healthcare workers in London, UK, who had nasopharyngeal swab PCR tests and blood samples taken every week. Between 23 and 31 March 2020, the week of the UK lockdown, healthcare workers were enrolled and then followed up weekly for as long as 16 weeks. This clonotype was recorded at least ten times. What antigen it recognizes has not been identified. Base qualities are not provided; no much larger clone lies one nucleotide away. Library creation used 5' RACE. The instrument was a NextSeq 500. To correct for sequencing error and PCR bias, the TCR library protocol tagged individual cDNA molecules with unique molecular identifiers. Both TCR alpha and beta chains were sequenced, and tight co-correlation was observed between alpha and beta sequence abundances in each sample. Under the source paper's analysis protocol: V gene, J gene and CDR3 annotation of TCR sequences was performed with Decombinator V4. Expanded TCRs were defined as changing significantly between any two time points under a Poisson model with p below 0.0001. Abundances of TCRs were expressed as counts per million after normalisation to the total number of TCRs sequenced in each sample. MAIT TCRs were defined by TRAV1-2 paired with TRAJ12, TRAJ20 or TRAJ33, and iNKT TCRs by TRAV10 paired with TRAJ18. VDJdb, accessed on 1 November 2021, was searched for TCRs annotated for CMV, EBV and SARS-CoV-2, and TCRs annotated for more than one antigen were excluded. The public reads were reanalyzed by TCRdb: fastp trimming at Q25, MiXCR alignment, in-frame beta chains only. Duplicate CDR3 protein sequences are folded into a single record with the most common DNA and genes. The V and J calls come from TCRdb's annotation, not from the publication. The sample table shows 30,000 to 45,000 distinct CDR3 sequences, and roughly 5% are seen once. The ten largest clonotypes hold 25% to 30% of the sample.

The clonotype comes from an adult who was a healthcare worker with PCR-confirmed SARS-CoV-2 infection or an uninfected control (not recorded which). Recombination linked TRBV7-6 to TRBJ2-2; TRBD1 aligns with 7 central bases. Material: whole blood. The CDR3: CASSPGTATGELFF. The DNA sequence is given as TGTGCCAGCAGCCCTGGGACAGCCACCGGGGAGCTGTTTTTT.